This TCR beta chain was sequenced for a study of PD-1 blockade in classical Hodgkin lymphoma (dated by TCRdb to 2020 to 2021). In the study overall: The study used TCR beta sequencing and CyTOF to define a peripheral blood immune signature of response to PD-1 blockade in classical Hodgkin lymphoma. Broad study findings and their caveats: Only a single clinical trial cohort was studied, and what caused the repertoire differences, possibly disease activity or prior therapy, remained undefined. Baseline TCR diversity was reported as lower in newly diagnosed patients than in healthy donors, and lower still in relapsed/refractory patients.

Genomic DNA was extracted with the Qiagen DNeasy kit from unsorted PBMCs and from negatively selected CD4+ and CD8+ fractions. Amplification of TCR beta CDR3 regions was done by immunoSEQ multiplex PCR with primers that anneal to V and J segments. Amplification bias was minimized using a synthetic immune receptor repertoire, and residual bias was removed computationally after sequencing. The source study handled its data this way. Repertoire diversity was quantified as the Shannon entropy index using custom Python scripts. Unsorted, CD4+ and CD8+ repertoires were analyzed separately, except for combined analyses in which CD4+ and CD8+ sequences were merged in silico. This immuneACCESS table, as held by TCRdb, lists in-frame sequences with V and J called but not all clones. Of the missing ones, under half trace to an unresolved V gene in checked studies; the others have no known cause. V and J calls and clone size are given by that table; D and trimming were obtained from the DNA. The sample has about 36,000 clones on record, approximately 90% of them singletons. Around 0.21% of the sample is held by the ten biggest clonotypes.

Points on this clone: Its antigen specificity is not known. One base away there is no much larger clone; base qualities are not given.

Reading from cysteine to phenylalanine, the CDR3 counts 13 amino acids. Only CDR3 DNA remains: 39 bases, in frame from the first base. Reading the germline V gene gives CDR1 KGHSH and CDR2 LQKENI. V is reduced by 4 bases and J by 2 bases, leaving a spacing of 8 bases between them. The sample's time point label, decoded: newly diagnosed, previously untreated cHL patient sample. Magnetic negative selection with a Miltenyi CD4+ T cell isolation kit was used to purify CD4+ T cells from thawed PBMCs. As a comparison group for the relapsed/refractory trial patients, PBMCs were sequenced from patients with newly diagnosed, previously untreated classical Hodgkin lymphoma. Peripheral blood was collected in 8 mL Vacutainer Cell Preparation Tubes, from which PBMCs were isolated by centrifugation and then cryopreserved. Purified CD4+ and CD8+ fractions were prepared only for cases in which an additional PBMC sample was available. Magnetically labelled cells were removed on LS columns in a quadroMACS separator, and the flow-through was collected as the purified fraction.

This receptor was obtained from a human donor with classical Hodgkin lymphoma. Here the chain combines TRBV18 and TRBJ1-1, with no confident D gene call. The specimen was CD4+ T cells from blood. The CDR3 region reads CASSLGLNTEAFF. The DNA sequence is given as TGTGCCAGCTCACTCGGGCTTAACACTGAAGCTTTCTTT.